This T cell receptor (beta chain) comes out of a study of cytomegalovirus exposure and HLA in healthy donors. Whole-study context: Earlier, almost 120 million unique TCR beta sequences were recovered from some 200 million T cells by an analysis. Notes on the study in general: A prior analysis recorded that most TCR beta V segments were productive about 90% or about 30% of the time. Reports indicated that the classifier achieved high specificity and sensitivity in diagnosing cytomegalovirus status. Indistinguishable V segments, including TRBV6-2 and TRBV6-3, were excluded.

Both 60 Vbeta primers and 13 Jbeta primers went into the PCR. Using immunoSEQ multiplex PCR, the repertoire was profiled, and TCRdb retains in-frame clones only, with some absent. This table has 150,000 to 200,000 clones, roughly 78% appearing once. The CDR3 spans 14 residues. Germline V gene lookup returns CDR1 LNHDA and CDR2 SQIVND (reference sequence). Trimming cost V 1 base and J 7 bases; bases outside gene matches: 2. In this sample, this clone turned up once. What it binds is not known. Sequencing used PBMCs. This clonotype was obtained from a woman aged 35 to 49 in good health and CMV-seronegative. The genes are TRBV19 and TRBJ2-7, with 12 positions matching TRBD2. The CDR3 protein is CASSIGLAGVEQYF. The CDR3 DNA reads TGTGCCAGTAGTATAGGACTAGCGGGGGTTGAGCAGTACTTC. The complete variable domain, with remaining parts taken from reference TRBV19 and TRBJ2-7, reads DGGITQSPKYLFRKEGQNVTLSCEQNLNHDAMYWYRQDPGQGLRLIYYSQIVNDFQKGDIAEGYSVSREKKESFPLTVTSAQKNPTAFYLCASSIGLAGVEQYFGPGTRLTVT.